This entry lists 30 T cell receptor beta chains sequenced from one sample in a study of blood T cells in healthy people across ages. Through a sample-barcoded 5' primer and a J-beta primer mix, a second PCR was run for roughly 6 to 11 cycles. MiXCR was run by TCRdb on the 5' RACE reads, yielding one entry per CDR3 protein. The data contain fewer than 1,000,000 distinct CDR3 sequences, around 45% of them singletons. What was sequenced was blood. The receptors stem from a man between 60 and 70 years old in good health.

The table lists this clonotype with many counts. The chain has TRBV7-2 and TRBJ2-1; D might be TRBD2 (7 bases). The germline gives CDR1 SGHTA, CDR2 FQGNSA. Trimming pared 1 base from V and 7 bases from J, leaving 14 bases between. This CDR3 contains 15 residues. DNA for the CDR3: TGTGCCAGCAGCTTAGTCGCGGGGGCCGGGAATGAGCAGTTCTTC. Protein product: CASSLVAGAGNEQFF.

This sequence joins TRBV5-1 and TRBJ2-1; D is perhaps TRBD1 (7 bases). The J call may not be correct, given that the DNA end is closer to TRBJ2-7. The germline CDR1 and CDR2 sequences are SGHRS and YFSETQ. The CDR3 length is 16 residues. CDR3 sequence reads: CASSLGQGLSYNEQYF. The CDR3 nucleotides are TGCGCCAGCAGCTTGGGACAGGGACTCTCCTACAATGAGCAGTACTTC.

The chain recombines TRBV19 with TRBJ1-5; TRBD1 aligns across 8 bases. J lost 3 bases, V lost 7 bases, and 23 bases had no gene match. Looked up from germline, CDR1 is LNHDA and CDR2 is SQIVND (reference sequence). This CDR3 is built from 20 residues. CDR3 residues: CASTDFRGGNPGQDNQPQHF. DNA of the CDR3: TGTGCCAGTACCGATTTTAGGGGGGGGAATCCGGGACAGGACAATCAGCCCCAGCATTTT.

CDR3 region: CASSPRGLGLDEQFF. CDR3 coding DNA: TGTGCCAGCAGCCCACGGGGACTAGGACTCGATGAGCAGTTCTTC. The rearrangement uses TRBV11-2 and TRBJ2-1; TRBD2 matches at 8 bases. Germline lookup yields CDR1 SGHAT and CDR2 FQNNGV. Trimming cost V 5 bases and J 8 bases; bases outside gene matches: 11. The CDR3 covers 15 residues.

Only a few counts were recorded for this clonotype. This chain's CDR3 is CASSLELTGAGTEAFF. In nucleotides, the CDR3 is TGTGCCAGCAGCTTAGAATTGACGGGCGCGGGAACTGAAGCTTTCTTT. This chain links TRBV7-2 with TRBJ1-1; no definite D call. This CDR3 has 16 amino acids. Germline V gene data show CDR1 as SGHTA and CDR2 as FQGNSA. Trimming removed 1 base at V and 5 bases at J, with 17 bases between.

The J gene is TRBJ2-3, the V gene TRBV29-1; 9 positions match TRBD2. Germline V CDR1 and CDR2: SQVTM, ANQGSEA. CDR3 length: 15 amino acids. V trimming: 4 bases; J trimming: 8 bases; junction bases outside the gene matches: 13. CDR3 sequence (DNA): TGCAGCGTTGTGGGGGAATTGCGGGGGGGCGGTACGCAGTATTTT. Encoded protein: CSVVGELRGGGTQYF.

This clonotype has a handful of counts. The chain recombines TRBV6-2 or TRBV6-3 with TRBJ2-4, with D possibly matching TRBD1 (5 bases). Germline V CDR1 and CDR2: MNHEY, SVGEGT. Trimming shortened V by 2 bases and J by 13 bases, and 12 bases separated the two germline ends. This CDR3 has 12 amino acids. The CDR3 sequence: CASSYAAGMQYF. CDR3 nucleotides: TGTGCCAGCAGTTACGCGGCAGGGATGCAGTACTTC.

This chain connects TRBV12-3 or TRBV12-4 to TRBJ2-2; the D gene is possibly TRBD2 (5 bases). Trimming removed 4 bases at V and 2 bases at J, with 11 bases between. The CDR3 runs to 15 residues. The CDR3 DNA follows: TGTGCCAGCAGTTACGGGGATGTAAACACCGGGGAGCTGTTTTTT. Residues: CASSYGDVNTGELFF.

The chain employs TRBV28 and TRBJ2-2; TRBD2 agrees at 7 bases. This CDR3 comprises 16 residues. Germline V gene lookup returns CDR1 MDHEN and CDR2 SYDVKM. J gave up 2 bases and V 4 bases, and 7 bases lay outside the gene matches. The CDR3 loop reads CASSSAGRGNTGELFF. The CDR3 DNA sequence: TGTGCCAGCAGTTCGGCAGGGAGGGGAAACACCGGGGAGCTGTTTTTT.

This sequence joins TRBV20-1 and TRBJ2-1, with 8 bases identical to TRBD1. CDR1 and CDR2 from the germline V gene are DFQATT and SNEGSKA (reference sequence). V was clipped by 1 base and J by 6 bases; unmatched bases: 8. The CDR3 contains 15 residues. The CDR3 protein is CSARAPGQGGNEQFF. CDR3 bases: TGCAGTGCTAGAGCTCCCGGACAGGGCGGCAATGAGCAGTTCTTC.

A word on this clonotype: Its ends do not fully match the called genes, so a read error is possible. The V gene is TRBV6-2 or TRBV6-3, the J gene TRBJ1-2, with D hard to call. The CDR3 is 11 residues long. From germline, CDR1 is MNHEY and CDR2 SVGEGT. DNA for the CDR3: TGTGCCGGCAGTTACCCGGGTGGCTACACCTTC. This codes for CAGSYPGGYTF.

The chain carries TRBV20-1 and TRBJ2-5; 9 bases align to TRBD2. CDR1 is DFQATT and CDR2 is SNEGSKA in the germline V gene (reference sequence). The CDR3 has 15 residues. The trim removed 5 bases at V and 0 bases at J, leaving 7 bases unmatched. The CDR3 loop reads CSAGLAGEYQETQYF. The CDR3 nucleotides read TGCAGTGCTGGGTTAGCGGGAGAGTACCAAGAGACCCAGTACTTC.

This clonotype was picked up a small number of times. V usage is TRBV2 and J usage is TRBJ2-1; D gene uncertain. V gave up 4 bases and J gave up 3 bases, with 7 bases separating them. The V gene's germline CDR1 is SNHLY and CDR2 FYNNEI. The CDR3 is 13 residues long. DNA of the CDR3: TGTGCCAGCAGTGTAGAGGTCTACAATGAGCAGTTCTTC. This sequence encodes CASSVEVYNEQFF.

Concerning this clonotype itself: One junction end disagrees with the germline gene, perhaps due to a read error. The rearrangement uses TRBV24-1 and TRBJ2-7; D is perhaps TRBD1 (5 bases). The tail of the sequence fits TRBJ2-5 better, so the J call may be wrong. Germline CDR1 is KGHDR and CDR2 is SFDVKD. The CDR3 spans 14 residues. CDR3 DNA sequence: TGTGCCACTAGTGATGCGGACAATCTAGAGACCCAGTACTTC. It codes for CATSDADNLETQYF.

Many counts were recorded for this clonotype. This rearrangement joins TRBV2 to TRBJ2-5, with D possibly being TRBD1 (6 bases). The CDR3 covers 14 residues. Trimming left V 9 bases short and J 2 bases short, with 16 bases between. Germline V gene lookup returns CDR1 SNHLY and CDR2 FYNNEI. CDR3 sequence reads: CARREGTTQETQYF. CDR3 coding DNA: TGTGCCAGGCGAGAAGGGACAACGCAAGAGACCCAGTACTTC. The whole variable domain, filled in from reference TRBV2 and TRBJ2-5, reads EPEVTQTPSHQVTQMGQEVILRCVPISNHLYFYWYRQILGQKVEFLVSFYNNEISEKSEIFDDQFSVERPDGSNFTLKIRSTKLEDSAMYFCARREGTTQETQYFGPGTRLLVL.

The chain employs TRBV5-1 and TRBJ2-1, with D possibly matching TRBD1 (6 bases). The V end was cut by 0 bases, the J end by 2 bases, with 9 bases between. This CDR3 is built from 15 residues. Germline CDR1 SGHRS, CDR2 YFSETQ. The CDR3 DNA is TGCGCCAGCAGCTTGGACAGGGTTCCCTACAATGAGCAGTTCTTC. It translates to CASSLDRVPYNEQFF.

The rearrangement uses TRBV30 and TRBJ2-3; no clear D. V was clipped by 3 bases and J by 4 bases, with 14 bases between them. Germline values: CDR1 GTSNPN, CDR2 SVGIG (reference sequence). The CDR3 contains 14 residues. CDR3 sequence reads: CAWRPGVAPDTQYF. DNA of the CDR3: TGTGCCTGGAGACCGGGCGTAGCCCCAGATACGCAGTATTTT.

Only a few counts were recorded for this clonotype. The V and J genes are TRBV29-1 and TRBJ2-7; no reliable D call. This CDR3 region has 14 residues. Trimming removed 4 bases from V and 0 bases from J, with 13 bases in between. The germline CDR1 and CDR2 sequences are SQVTM and ANQGSEA. CDR3 loop: CSVGLSRNSYEQYF. The DNA for the CDR3 is TGCAGCGTTGGACTCTCTCGGAACTCCTACGAGCAGTACTTC.

Comments on this clonotype: Its ends do not fully match the called genes, so a read error is possible. The gene calls are TRBV9 and TRBJ1-1; maybe TRBD1 (5 bases). In germline, CDR1 is SGDLS, CDR2 YYNGEE. The CDR3 has 17 amino acids. CDR3 sequence (DNA): TGTGCCAGTAGCGTAGCCGCAGGGATTTCGGCCAACACTGAAGCTTTCTTT. It specifies CASSVAAGISANTEAFF.

This rearrangement joins TRBV11-2 to TRBJ1-1; D not certain. The V and J ends lost 5 bases and 3 bases respectively, with 13 bases between them. The CDR3 sequence is 14 residues long. CDR1 and CDR2 (germline): SGHAT, FQNNGV. The CDR3 loop reads CASSPERGHTEAFF. CDR3 DNA sequence: TGTGCCAGCAGCCCCGAGAGAGGTCACACTGAAGCTTTCTTT.

The genes are TRBV6-1 and TRBJ2-1, with TRBD2 identical over 8 bases. V shed 0 bases and J 9 bases; nucleotides not matched to a gene: 13. Germline V lookup: CDR1 MNHNS, CDR2 SASEGT. This CDR3 contains 17 residues. The CDR3 reads CASSEALTGGVLSEQFF. The CDR3 DNA is TGTGCCAGCAGTGAAGCGCTCACCGGGGGGGTCCTCAGTGAGCAGTTCTTC.

The chain combines TRBV4-1 with TRBJ1-2; tentatively, D is TRBD1 (5 bases). This CDR3 has 13 residues. Trimming left V 8 bases short and J 0 bases short, with 10 bases between. CDR1 is MGHRA and CDR2 is YSYEKL in the germline V gene. The chain's CDR3 is CASGQAPNYGYTF. In DNA form, the CDR3 reads TGCGCCAGCGGACAAGCCCCTAACTATGGCTACACCTTC.

The genes are TRBV12-3 or TRBV12-4 and TRBJ1-6; D is unclear. The CDR3 consists of 14 residues. Trimming took 6 bases from V and 7 from J, leaving 13 bases between them. The CDR3 reads CASSWGGRNSPLHF. The CDR3 bases are TGTGCCAGCAGCTGGGGAGGACGAAATTCACCCCTCCACTTT.

This CDR3 is CASSRNVQWYQETQFF. The CDR3 region has the DNA TGTGCCAGCAGCCGAAACGTACAATGGTACCAAGAGACCCAGTTCTTC. The V gene is TRBV14, the J gene TRBJ2-5; the D is unclear. The last part of the DNA fits TRBJ2-1 better; the J call may be wrong. The CDR3 runs 16 residues. CDR1 is SGHDN and CDR2 is FVKESK in the germline V gene.

V is TRBV27 and J is TRBJ2-5; 13 bases align to TRBD2. The junction had 11 bases not matched to a gene; V was cut back by 5 bases and J by 11 bases. Per the germline V gene, CDR1 is MNHEY and CDR2 is SMNVEV (reference sequence). This CDR3 spans 15 amino acids. The DNA of the CDR3 is TGTGCCAGCAGTATCGGGACTAGCGGGGTAAATGAGCAGTACTTC. It yields the protein CASSIGTSGVNEQYF.

The rearrangement uses TRBV7-9 and TRBJ2-4; possibly TRBD1 for D (5 bases). The germline CDR1 and CDR2 sequences are SEHNR and FQNEAQ (reference sequence). V shed 5 bases and J shed 7 bases, with 15 bases lying between them. This CDR3 region has 14 residues. The CDR3 bases are TGTGCCAGCAGCATCGGACGGACAATCAACATTCAGTACTTC. It translates to CASSIGRTINIQYF.

CDR3 region: CASSLIGLMNTEAFF. CDR3 bases: TGTGCCAGCAGCCTCATCGGATTGATGAACACTGAAGCTTTCTTT. The chain uses TRBV7-2 and TRBJ1-1; no reliable D call. This CDR3 spans 15 amino acids. V lost 5 bases, J lost 0 bases, and 13 bases lay in between. Germline CDR1 and CDR2: SGHTA and FQGNSA. The whole variable domain, filled in from reference TRBV7-2 and TRBJ1-1, reads GAGVSQSPSNKVTEKGKDVELRCDPISGHTALYWYRQSLGQGLEFLIYFQGNSAPDKSGLPSDRFSAERTGGSVSTLTIQRTQQEDSAVYLCASSLIGLMNTEAFFGQGTRLTVV.

This rearrangement joins TRBV3-1 to TRBJ1-2; weak D call: TRBD1 (6 bases). V lost 4 bases to trimming and J lost 6 bases, with 15 bases between them. The CDR3 is made up of 14 amino acids. The germline V gene has CDR1 LGHDT and CDR2 YNNKEL (reference sequence). CDR3 nucleotides: TGTGCCAGCAGCCGCGAACAGGGCAGGAATGGCTACACCTTC. This codes for CASSREQGRNGYTF.

This clonotype was counted between two and nine times. CDR3 bases: TGTGCCAGCAGCCGGGACCGAGCTGACGAGCAGTACTTC. It is translated as CASSRDRADEQYF. The J gene is TRBJ2-7, the V gene TRBV6-2 or TRBV6-3; D is tentatively TRBD1 or TRBD2 (5 bases each). The CDR3 runs to 13 residues. Looked up from germline, CDR1 is MNHEY and CDR2 is SVGEGT. Between the trimmed V and J ends, which lost 6 bases and 5 bases, there was a span of 14 bases.

This sequence joins TRBV10-2 and TRBJ2-7; TRBD1 or TRBD2 may be the D gene (5 bases each). CDR1 and CDR2 from the germline V gene are WSHSY and SAAADI. The CDR3 extends over 14 amino acids. The V gene lost 6 bases and the J gene lost 2 bases, with 14 bases spanning the gap. This CDR3 reads CASRSRQGAYEQYF. The CDR3 DNA follows: TGCGCCAGCAGGAGCCGGCAGGGAGCCTACGAGCAGTACTTC.